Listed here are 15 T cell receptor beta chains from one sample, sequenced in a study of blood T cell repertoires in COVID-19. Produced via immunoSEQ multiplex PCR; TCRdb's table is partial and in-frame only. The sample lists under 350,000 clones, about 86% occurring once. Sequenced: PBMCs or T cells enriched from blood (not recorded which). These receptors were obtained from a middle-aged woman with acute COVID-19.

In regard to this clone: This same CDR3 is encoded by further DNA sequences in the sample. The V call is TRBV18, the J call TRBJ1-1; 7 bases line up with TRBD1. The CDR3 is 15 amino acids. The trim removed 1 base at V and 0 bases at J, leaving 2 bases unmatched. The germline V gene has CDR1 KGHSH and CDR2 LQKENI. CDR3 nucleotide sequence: TGTGCCAGCTCACCACAGGGGGCCTTGAACACTGAAGCTTTCTTT. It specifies CASSPQGALNTEAFF.

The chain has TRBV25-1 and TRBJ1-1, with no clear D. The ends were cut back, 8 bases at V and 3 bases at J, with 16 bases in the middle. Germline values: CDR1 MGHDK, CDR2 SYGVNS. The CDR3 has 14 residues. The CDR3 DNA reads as TGTGCCAGCGTTCCGCTGGGCAAGGACACTGAAGCTTTCTTT. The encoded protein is CASVPLGKDTEAFF.

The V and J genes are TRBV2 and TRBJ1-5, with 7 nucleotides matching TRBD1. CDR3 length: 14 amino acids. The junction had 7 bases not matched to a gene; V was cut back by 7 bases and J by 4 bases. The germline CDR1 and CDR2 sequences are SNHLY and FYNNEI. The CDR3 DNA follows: TGTGCCAGCACCCCGGGACAGACTAATCAGCCCCAGCATTTT. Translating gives CASTPGQTNQPQHF.

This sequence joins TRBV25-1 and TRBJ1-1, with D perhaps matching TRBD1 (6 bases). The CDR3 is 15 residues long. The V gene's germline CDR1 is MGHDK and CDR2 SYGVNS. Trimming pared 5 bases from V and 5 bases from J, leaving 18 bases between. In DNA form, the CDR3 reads TGTGCCAGCAGTCCCCGGGGCAGGGGAGTAACTGAAGCTTTCTTT. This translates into CASSPRGRGVTEAFF.

The CDR3 DNA is TGTGCCAGCAGCCGAGACACCGGGACAGGAGGAAATGAAGCTTTCTTT. It translates to CASSRDTGTGGNEAFF. The V and J genes are TRBV27 and TRBJ1-1; 8 bases map to TRBD1. Looked up from germline, CDR1 is MNHEY and CDR2 is SMNVEV (reference sequence). V was clipped by 6 bases and J by 7 bases; unmatched bases: 16. The CDR3 consists of 16 residues.

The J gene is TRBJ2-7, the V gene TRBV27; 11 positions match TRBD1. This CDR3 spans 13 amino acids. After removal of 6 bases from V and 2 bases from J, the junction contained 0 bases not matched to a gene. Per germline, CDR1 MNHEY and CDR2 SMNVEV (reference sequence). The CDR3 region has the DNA TGTGCCAGCAGGGGACAGGGGGCCTACGAGCAGTACTTC. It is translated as CASRGQGAYEQYF.

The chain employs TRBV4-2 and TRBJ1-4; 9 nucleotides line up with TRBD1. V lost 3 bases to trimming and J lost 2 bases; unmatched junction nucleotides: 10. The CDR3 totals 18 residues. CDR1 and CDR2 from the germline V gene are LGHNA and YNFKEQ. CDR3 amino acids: CASSQLGTGSPTNEKLFF. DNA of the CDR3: TGTGCCAGCAGCCAGCTCGGGACAGGGTCCCCCACTAATGAAAAACTGTTTTTT.

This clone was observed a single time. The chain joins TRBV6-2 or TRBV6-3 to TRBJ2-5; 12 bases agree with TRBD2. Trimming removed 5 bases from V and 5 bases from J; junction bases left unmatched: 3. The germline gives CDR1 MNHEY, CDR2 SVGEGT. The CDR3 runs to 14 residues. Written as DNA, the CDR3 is TGTGCCAGCAGTAGACTAGCGGGGGCTGAGACCCAGTACTTC. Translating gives CASSRLAGAETQYF.

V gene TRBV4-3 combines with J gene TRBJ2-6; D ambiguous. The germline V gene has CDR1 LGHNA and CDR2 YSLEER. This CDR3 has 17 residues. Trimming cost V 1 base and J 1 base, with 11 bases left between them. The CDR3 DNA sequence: TGCGCCAGCAGCCAAGTGGCCCCCCTTTCTGGGGCCAACGTCCTGACTTTC. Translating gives CASSQVAPLSGANVLTF.

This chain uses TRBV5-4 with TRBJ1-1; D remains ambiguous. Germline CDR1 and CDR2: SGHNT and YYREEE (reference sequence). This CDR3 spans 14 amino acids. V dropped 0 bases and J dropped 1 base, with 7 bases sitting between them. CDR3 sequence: CASSLVAGNTEAFF. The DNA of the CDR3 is TGTGCCAGCAGCTTGGTTGCGGGGAACACTGAAGCTTTCTTT.

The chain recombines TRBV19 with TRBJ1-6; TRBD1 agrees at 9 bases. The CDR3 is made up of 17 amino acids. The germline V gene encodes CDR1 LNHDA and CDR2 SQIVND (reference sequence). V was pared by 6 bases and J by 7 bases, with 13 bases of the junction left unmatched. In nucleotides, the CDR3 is TGTGCCAGTAGACCTGCCGGGACAGGGACTCTAAATTCACCCCTCCACTTT. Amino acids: CASRPAGTGTLNSPLHF.

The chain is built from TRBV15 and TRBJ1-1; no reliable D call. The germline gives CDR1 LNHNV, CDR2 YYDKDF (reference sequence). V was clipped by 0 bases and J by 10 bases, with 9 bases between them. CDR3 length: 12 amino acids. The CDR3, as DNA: TGTGCCACCAGCAGAGATTACGGTGTAGCTTTCTTT. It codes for CATSRDYGVAFF.

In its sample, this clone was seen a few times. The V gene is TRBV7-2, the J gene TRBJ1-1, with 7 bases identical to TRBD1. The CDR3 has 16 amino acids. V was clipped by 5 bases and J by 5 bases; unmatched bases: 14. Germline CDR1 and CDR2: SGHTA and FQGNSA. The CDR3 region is CASSPLKGAGGTEAFF. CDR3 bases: TGTGCCAGCAGCCCTCTAAAGGGGGCAGGGGGAACTGAAGCTTTCTTT.

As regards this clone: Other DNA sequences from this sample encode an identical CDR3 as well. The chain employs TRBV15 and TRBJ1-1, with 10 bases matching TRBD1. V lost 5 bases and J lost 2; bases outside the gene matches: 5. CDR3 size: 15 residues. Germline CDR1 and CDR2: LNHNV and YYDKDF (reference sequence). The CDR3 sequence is CATSRDRGLNTEAFF. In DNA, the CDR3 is TGTGCCACCAGCCGTGACAGGGGGCTAAACACTGAAGCTTTCTTT.

This chain's CDR3 is CASSQVDSLNTEAFF. The CDR3 nucleotides read TGCGCCAGCAGCCAAGTAGACAGCCTCAACACTGAAGCTTTCTTT. The chain joins TRBV4-3 to TRBJ1-1, with TRBD1 as a possible D gene (5 bases). The CDR3 has 15 residues. Germline V gives CDR1 LGHNA, CDR2 YSLEER. Trimming shortened V by 1 base and J by 2 bases, and 11 bases separated the two germline ends.